This T cell receptor beta chain was retrieved from a study of T cell changes during pregnancy in multiple sclerosis. This clone appeared a single time. Profiling relied on immunoSEQ multiplex PCR, and the TCRdb table lists in-frame clones only, not all of them. Counted here are some 100,000 clones, about 92% occurring once; the ten biggest clones make up around 1.2%. The source of this sequence is a female donor with multiple sclerosis, enrolled in a pregnancy study. Material: peripheral blood, obtained in the second trimester of pregnancy.

CDR3 loop: CASSLGHHNEKLFF. The CDR3 DNA is TGTGCCAGCAGTTTAGGGCACCATAATGAAAAACTGTTTTTT. The J gene is TRBJ1-4, the V gene TRBV27, with D unresolved. There are 14 residues in the CDR3. Per the germline V gene, CDR1 is MNHEY and CDR2 is SMNVEV (reference sequence). Trimming left V 2 bases short and J 4 bases short, with 8 bases between.